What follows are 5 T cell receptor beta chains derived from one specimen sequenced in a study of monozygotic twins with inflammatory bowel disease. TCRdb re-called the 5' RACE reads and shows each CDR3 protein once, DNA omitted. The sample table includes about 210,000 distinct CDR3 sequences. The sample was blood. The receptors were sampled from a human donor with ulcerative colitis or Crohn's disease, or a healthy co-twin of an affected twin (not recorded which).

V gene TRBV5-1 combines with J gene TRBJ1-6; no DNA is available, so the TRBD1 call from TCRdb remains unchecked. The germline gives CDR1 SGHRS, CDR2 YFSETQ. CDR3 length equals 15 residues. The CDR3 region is CASSWTGTGGSPLHF.

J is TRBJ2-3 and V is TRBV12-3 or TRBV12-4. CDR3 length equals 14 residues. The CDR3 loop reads CASRGPTSADTQYF.

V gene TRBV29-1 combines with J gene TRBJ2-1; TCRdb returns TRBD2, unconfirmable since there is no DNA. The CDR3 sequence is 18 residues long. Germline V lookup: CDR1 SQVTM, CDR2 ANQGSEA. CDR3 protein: CSVGGLGTSGGLYNEQFF.

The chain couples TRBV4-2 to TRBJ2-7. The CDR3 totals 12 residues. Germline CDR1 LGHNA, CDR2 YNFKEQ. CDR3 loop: CASSQDGAEQYF.

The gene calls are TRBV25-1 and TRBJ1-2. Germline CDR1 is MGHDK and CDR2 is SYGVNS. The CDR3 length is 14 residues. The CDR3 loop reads CASNGREGPYGYTF.